The 14 T cell receptor beta chains below come from one sample, sequenced in a study of regulatory T cells in long-lasting Graves disease. Specified time point: persistent/refractory GD, antithyroid drugs over 5 years with positive TRAb. After RNA was extracted from PBMCs, the TCR library was made from it. Arm-PCR of CDR3 regions with iRepertoire HTBI primers generated TCR beta libraries. TCRdb fed the multiplex PCR reads into MiXCR, producing one record per CDR3 protein. The table shows about 450,000 distinct CDR3 sequences, with roughly a quarter occurring only once. The starting material was peripheral blood mononuclear cells (PBMCs), obtained when the disease was refractory, from a patient treated with antithyroid drugs. Source of these receptors: a female donor with Graves disease.

At least ten counts were recorded for this clonotype. This chain uses TRBV3-1 with TRBJ2-5, with D unresolved. Trimming stripped 2 bases from V and 7 bases from J, with 2 bases between. Germline V lookup: CDR1 LGHDT, CDR2 YNNKEL (reference sequence). The CDR3 contains 10 residues. CDR3 nucleotide sequence: TGTGCCAGCAGCCAAACGACCCAGTACTTC. Translated, it gives CASSQTTQYF.

This clonotype has a handful of counts. V gene TRBV20-1 combines with J gene TRBJ2-7; TRBD1 matches 9 bases. The germline CDR1 and CDR2 sequences are DFQATT and SNEGSKA (reference sequence). The V and J ends lost 0 bases and 4 bases, in that order; junction bases with no gene match: 16. The CDR3 is 18 residues long. The CDR3 DNA reads as TGCAGTGCTAGAGATGAGGGACAGGGTGGACTAGGGGAATACGAGCAGTACTTC. Encoded protein: CSARDEGQGGLGEYEQYF.

This clonotype has a count of ten or more. The chain links TRBV28 to TRBJ1-2, with D maybe TRBD1 (5 bases). With 8 bases removed from V and 5 bases from J, the gap between germline ends came to 12 bases. The CDR3 extends over 12 amino acids. Per germline, CDR1 MDHEN and CDR2 SYDVKM. CDR3 in amino acids: CASRQGRYGYTF. The CDR3 nucleotides read TGTGCCAGCCGGCAGGGAAGGTATGGCTACACCTTC.

The table lists this clonotype with many counts. In DNA, the CDR3 is TGTGCCAGCAGTTCACAGGGATCGGGTAGGGCCAACGTCCTGACTTTC. Amino acid sequence: CASSSQGSGRANVLTF. J is TRBJ2-6 and V is TRBV27; D perhaps matches TRBD1 (6 bases). The CDR3 loop spans 16 amino acids. CDR1 and CDR2 from the germline V gene are MNHEY and SMNVEV (reference sequence). V was shortened by 4 bases and J by 5 bases, with 15 bases between the two germline ends.

The table lists this clonotype with a count of one. The genes are TRBV28 and TRBJ2-7, with D maybe TRBD1 (6 bases). The CDR3 covers 15 residues. The germline V gene encodes CDR1 MDHEN and CDR2 SYDVKM. Trimming left V 3 bases short and J 5 bases short, with 17 bases between. The DNA of the CDR3 is TGTGCCAGCAGTTTGGGGCAGGGGAGTCTCCACGAGCAGTACTTC. It codes for CASSLGQGSLHEQYF.

This clonotype was seen ten or more times. The chain has TRBV29-1 and TRBJ1-2; D is possibly TRBD1 (5 bases). Germline V lookup: CDR1 SQVTM, CDR2 ANQGSEA. CDR3 length equals 14 residues. Trimming stripped 4 bases from V and 7 bases from J, with 19 bases between. This CDR3 is CSVALGQGFSGYTF. DNA for the CDR3: TGCAGCGTTGCTCTTGGGCAGGGCTTCAGTGGCTACACCTTC.

The chain links TRBV20-1 to TRBJ2-3; 10 positions match TRBD1. With 5 bases clipped from V and 2 bases from J, the junction kept 7 bases outside the gene matches. CDR3 size: 15 residues. Germline loops: CDR1 DFQATT, CDR2 SNEGSKA (reference sequence). This CDR3 is CSASLGQGFTDTQYF. The CDR3, as DNA: TGCAGTGCTTCCCTGGGACAGGGGTTCACAGATACGCAGTATTTT.

This clonotype was found many times. The V call is TRBV20-1, the J call TRBJ2-7; D gene uncertain. V lost 2 bases, J lost 2 bases, and 10 bases lay in between. Germline CDR1 and CDR2: DFQATT and SNEGSKA (reference sequence). This CDR3 region has 13 residues. CDR3 protein: CSARSAGTYEQYF. The CDR3, as DNA: TGCAGTGCTAGATCAGCTGGTACCTACGAGCAGTACTTC.

This clonotype was counted between two and nine times. The V call is TRBV30, the J call TRBJ2-7, with D perhaps being TRBD1 or TRBD2 (5 bases each). V lost 7 bases and J lost 5, with 15 bases in between. The CDR3 consists of 12 residues. Germline V lookup: CDR1 GTSNPN, CDR2 SVGIG (reference sequence). CDR3 residues: CASMVGTHEQYF. The CDR3 coding sequence is TGTGCCTCGATGGTGGGGACCCACGAGCAGTACTTC.

This clonotype was detected a few times. V and J are TRBV19 and TRBJ1-1, with 9 bases identical to TRBD1. From germline, CDR1 is LNHDA and CDR2 SQIVND (reference sequence). CDR3 length: 16 amino acids. V trimming: 6 bases; J trimming: 4 bases; junction bases outside the gene matches: 12. CDR3 loop: CASRLIAGTGRTEAFF. In nucleotides, the CDR3 is TGTGCCAGTAGATTGATAGCAGGGACAGGGCGCACTGAAGCTTTCTTT. The entire variable domain, with the rest obtained from reference TRBV19 and TRBJ1-1, is as follows: DGGITQSPKYLFRKEGQNVTLSCEQNLNHDAMYWYRQDPGQGLRLIYYSQIVNDFQKGDIAEGYSVSREKKESFPLTVTSAQKNPTAFYLCASRLIAGTGRTEAFFGQGTRLTVV.

This clonotype showed up just a few times. Relative to the germline gene, one junction end is altered; a read error may explain this. The V gene is TRBV19, the J gene TRBJ1-2; D is perhaps TRBD1 (6 bases). CDR1 LNHDA and CDR2 SQIVND come from the germline V gene (reference sequence). The CDR3 has 14 amino acids. The CDR3, as DNA: TGTGCCAGTAGGACTGGACAGACTAACTATGACTACACCTTC. Translation: CASRTGQTNYDYTF.

The sample holds many counts of this clonotype. The J gene is TRBJ1-6, the V gene TRBV3-1, with no clear D. The germline V gene has CDR1 LGHDT and CDR2 YNNKEL (reference sequence). Trimming took off 5 bases at V and 5 bases at J, with 13 bases between the two ends. This CDR3 comprises 15 residues. CDR3 amino acids: CASSENDKNNSPLHF. Written as DNA, the CDR3 is TGTGCCAGCAGCGAAAATGACAAGAATAATTCACCCCTCCACTTT.

This clonotype appeared many times. The chain recombines TRBV2 with TRBJ1-2, with D uncertain. The germline V gene encodes CDR1 SNHLY and CDR2 FYNNEI. Trimming stripped 5 bases from V and 2 bases from J, with 15 bases between. This CDR3 spans 15 amino acids. Here the CDR3 DNA reads TGTGCCAGCAGTCATACAGTGAGGGAAAACTATGGCTACACCTTC. The encoded protein is CASSHTVRENYGYTF.

This clonotype was counted many times. The CDR3 DNA reads as TGTGCCAGCAGTTTTAGGGGTAAGGGAGATGGCTACGAGCAGTACTTC. This codes for CASSFRGKGDGYEQYF. The J gene is TRBJ2-7, the V gene TRBV12-3 or TRBV12-4; either TRBD1 or TRBD2 may fit D (5 bases each). This CDR3 spans 16 amino acids. Trimming stripped 3 bases from V and 3 bases from J, with 18 bases between.